This T cell receptor beta chain was sequenced for a study of naive and memory T cell subsets. As to this clonotype: Its antigen is still unknown.

V lost 8 bases and J 1 base, leaving 8 bases between the germline ends. This CDR3 spans 12 amino acids. The germline V gene has CDR1 MDHEN and CDR2 SYDVKM. The beta constant-region primer was an equimolar mix of two oligonucleotides covering TRBC1 and TRBC2. TCRdb recomputed calls from the UMI-ligation and nested PCR reads with MiXCR, one row per CDR3 protein. The sample includes some 150,000 distinct CDR3 sequences, approximately 15% seen only once; the top ten take about 0.13%. Alpha and beta libraries were amplified separately from the second PCR onward. CD4+ T cell IFNgamma after overnight CMV lysate exposure gave donor CMV status. Findings and caveats of the study: Possibly reflecting memory cells re-expressing CD45RA, a few larger clonotypes occurred in naive repertoires, especially CD8. Over 95% of naive TCR sequences appeared only once after error correction, unlike memory subsets.

J is TRBJ1-1 and V is TRBV28; TRBD1 might be the D (6 bases). The TCR was taken from a human donor in good health. Sequenced sample: naive CD4+ T cells from blood. CDR3 nucleotide sequence: TGTGCCAGCCTACAGGGGAACACTGAAGCTTTCTTT. Its translation is CASLQGNTEAFF.